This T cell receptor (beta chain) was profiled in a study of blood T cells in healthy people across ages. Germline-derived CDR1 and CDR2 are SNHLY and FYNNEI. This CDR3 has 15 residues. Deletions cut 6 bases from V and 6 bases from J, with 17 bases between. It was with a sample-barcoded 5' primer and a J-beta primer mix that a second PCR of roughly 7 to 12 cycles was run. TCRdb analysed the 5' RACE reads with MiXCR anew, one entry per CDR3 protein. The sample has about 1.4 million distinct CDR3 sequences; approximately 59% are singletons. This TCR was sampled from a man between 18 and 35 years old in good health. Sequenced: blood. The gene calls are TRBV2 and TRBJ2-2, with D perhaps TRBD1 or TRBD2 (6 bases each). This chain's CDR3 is CASSLQRGPAGELFF. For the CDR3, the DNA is TGTGCCAGCAGCCTTCAACGGGGGCCGGCCGGGGAGCTGTTTTTT.